Listed below are T cell receptor beta chains from one sample, sequenced in a study of CD8+ T cells in alopecia areata. Clones were read by immunoSEQ multiplex PCR, and TCRdb kept only the in-frame ones, dropping some. The profile shows roughly 150,000 clones, roughly 50% of them singletons. Sequencing was carried out using CD4+ T cells sorted from blood. These receptors all stem from a human donor in good health. Each CDR3 is given with its conserved first and last residue. The D gene is left open where the match is weak. Some rows have no size entry. The others give once, few or many, or a class for an expanded clone.

d_call	cdr3_length	clone_size	v_call	j_call	cdr3_aa	cdr3_nt
TRBD1	12	few	TRBV29-1	TRBJ1-4	CSAGTGGEKLFF	TGCAGCGCCGGGACAGGAGGCGAAAAACTGTTTTTT
.	14	once	TRBV5-6	TRBJ2-4	CASSLRAWENIQYF	TGTGCCAGCAGTCTCAGGGCCTGGGAAAACATTCAGTACTTC
.	11	.	TRBV2	TRBJ1-2	CASSAGFGYTF	TGTGCCAGCAGTGCAGGGTTCGGCTACACCTTC
TRBD1	12	.	TRBV29-1	TRBJ2-7	CSVVPGGYEQYF	TGCAGCGTTGTCCCAGGGGGCTACGAGCAGTACTTC
.	13	.	TRBV2	TRBJ2-2	CASILQPPGELFF	TGTGCCAGCATATTACAACCGCCCGGGGAGCTGTTTTTT
.	16	few	TRBV11-2	TRBJ2-3	CASSHGRGTSTDTQYF	TGTGCCAGCAGTCACGGTCGGGGAACTAGCACAGATACGCAGTATTTT
TRBD2	14	few	TRBV5-6	TRBJ2-7	CASSSGTSGYEQYF	TGTGCCAGCAGCTCCGGGACTAGCGGGTACGAGCAGTACTTC
TRBD2	15	.	TRBV6-5	TRBJ2-3	CASSYASGSTDTQYF	TGTGCCAGCAGTTACGCTAGCGGAAGCACAGATACGCAGTATTTT
.	12	once	TRBV25-1	TRBJ2-7	CASSTGWDEQYF	TGTGCCAGCAGTACAGGGTGGGACGAGCAGTACTTC
.	13	.	TRBV29-1	TRBJ1-1	CSGLVSMGTEAFF	TGCAGCGGTTTAGTCTCAATGGGGACTGAAGCTTTCTTT
TRBD1	16	.	TRBV4-1	TRBJ2-7	CASRPTGQGSSYEQYF	TGCGCCAGCAGACCAACTGGACAGGGGAGCTCCTACGAGCAGTACTTC
.	15	.	TRBV6-6	TRBJ1-2	CASRQRLQGEGGYTF	TGTGCCAGCAGACAGAGGCTACAGGGAGAGGGCGGCTACACCTTC
.	11	.	TRBV30	TRBJ2-7	CAWSRDSRQYF	TGTGCCTGGAGCCGGGACTCCAGGCAGTACTTC
.	16	.	TRBV28	TRBJ2-3	CASSFYSGLSADTQYF	TGTGCCAGCAGTTTTTATTCGGGCTTAAGTGCAGATACGCAGTATTTT
TRBD1	12	.	TRBV10-3	TRBJ2-4	CATRTGDNIQYF	TGTGCCACTCGGACAGGGGATAACATTCAGTACTTC
.	14	few	TRBV10-3	TRBJ2-5	CAISESTIPETQYF	TGTGCCATCAGTGAGTCGACGATTCCAGAGACCCAGTACTTC
.	12	.	TRBV5-1	TRBJ2-2	CASSWNSGELFF	TGCGCCAGCAGCTGGAACTCCGGGGAGCTGTTTTTT
TRBD2	16	.	TRBV7-9	TRBJ2-1	CASSLEAGGGYNEQFF	TGTGCCAGCAGCTTGGAGGCGGGAGGGGGCTACAATGAGCAGTTCTTC
TRBD2	16	.	TRBV18	TRBJ2-1	CASTAVTGTSGNEQFF	TGTGCCAGCACAGCAGTCACCGGGACTAGCGGCAATGAGCAGTTCTTC
.	14	.	TRBV5-1	TRBJ1-1	CASSLPGTATEAFF	TGCGCCAGCAGCTTGCCCGGAACAGCTACTGAAGCTTTCTTT
TRBD1	15	few	TRBV28	TRBJ2-1	CASSFSWTGSDEQFF	TGTGCCAGCAGTTTCTCCTGGACAGGGAGCGATGAGCAGTTCTTC
.	14	.	TRBV5-1	TRBJ1-2	CASSLAAGTYGYTF	TGCGCCAGCAGCTTGGCCGCTGGAACGTATGGCTACACCTTC
.	16	.	TRBV7-9	TRBJ2-6	CASSSEGGGGANVLTF	TGTGCCAGCAGTTCCGAGGGGGGCGGTGGGGCCAACGTCCTGACTTTC
.	14	.	TRBV5-1	TRBJ1-1	CASSLPAEGSGTFF	TGCGCCAGCAGCTTGCCGGCAGAGGGGTCGGGAACTTTCTTT
.	15	.	TRBV15	TRBJ2-7	CATSRVGTRNHEQYF	TGTGCCACCAGCAGAGTCGGGACTCGCAATCACGAGCAGTACTTC
.	13	.	TRBV30	TRBJ2-5	CAWSGGVQETQYF	TGTGCCTGGAGTGGAGGGGTCCAAGAGACCCAGTACTTC
.	15	.	TRBV10-3	TRBJ2-7	CAISESRGFRYEQYF	TGTGCCATCAGTGAGTCCCGGGGGTTTAGATACGAGCAGTACTTC
TRBD2	16	.	TRBV4-1	TRBJ2-1	CASSQELAGRRNEQFF	TGCGCCAGCAGCCAAGAACTAGCGGGAAGAAGGAATGAGCAGTTCTTC
.	13	.	TRBV29-1	TRBJ2-5	CSVRQGRGETQYF	TGCAGCGTTCGTCAGGGAAGGGGAGAGACCCAGTACTTC
TRBD1	17	.	TRBV6-1	TRBJ1-2	CASSDGGDRTSRGGYTF	TGTGCCAGCAGTGACGGAGGGGACAGGACGTCGCGCGGCGGCTACACCTTC
TRBD1	14	.	TRBV10-3	TRBJ1-2	CAISESTGGGGYTF	TGTGCCATCAGTGAGTCGACAGGGGGCGGTGGCTACACCTTC
TRBD1	16	few	TRBV5-1	TRBJ2-1	CASSLEGTGPYNEQFF	TGCGCCAGCAGCTTGGAGGGGACAGGTCCCTACAATGAGCAGTTCTTC
TRBD2	16	.	TRBV7-9	TRBJ2-1	CASSFRTSGLYNEQFF	TGTGCCAGCAGCTTCCGGACTAGCGGACTATACAATGAGCAGTTCTTC
.	13	.	TRBV29-1	TRBJ2-1	CSVERGRGDEQFF	TGCAGCGTTGAAAGGGGCAGGGGCGATGAGCAGTTCTTC
.	13	.	TRBV29-1	TRBJ2-7	CSVESSSLGEQYF	TGCAGCGTTGAATCATCTTCCCTTGGCGAGCAGTACTTC
.	16	.	TRBV28	TRBJ2-1	CASTLIRTGRGSEQFF	TGTGCCAGCACCCTAATCCGGACAGGGCGGGGGAGTGAGCAGTTCTTC
.	14	.	TRBV9	TRBJ1-1	CASSTLDLNTEAFF	TGTGCCAGCAGCACCCTGGACCTGAACACTGAAGCTTTCTTT
.	14	.	TRBV2	TRBJ1-2	CASTSLGRGDGYTF	TGTGCCAGCACCTCATTGGGGCGCGGAGATGGCTACACCTTC
TRBD1	15	few	TRBV15	TRBJ2-1	CATSREQGMGFEQFF	TGTGCCACCAGCAGAGAACAGGGGATGGGTTTTGAGCAGTTCTTC
TRBD1	13	.	TRBV6-1	TRBJ2-7	CASRVSDREAQYF	TGTGCCAGCAGGGTTTCGGACAGGGAGGCGCAGTACTTC
.	14	few	TRBV5-4	TRBJ1-1	CASSWDGRNTEAFF	TGTGCCAGCAGCTGGGACGGGAGGAACACTGAAGCTTTCTTT
.	11	.	TRBV6-1	TRBJ2-5	CASSEPETQYF	TGTGCCAGCAGTGAACCGGAGACCCAGTACTTC
.	13	few	TRBV10-3	TRBJ1-2	CAISDKGFKGYTF	TGTGCCATCAGTGATAAGGGATTTAAGGGCTACACCTTC
TRBD2	15	.	TRBV18	TRBJ2-7	CASSRGTSNTREQYF	TGTGCCAGCTCACGCGGGACTAGCAACACGCGGGAGCAGTACTTC
.	15	.	TRBV5-1	TRBJ1-5	CASKLVRKLNQPQHF	TGCGCCAGCAAACTGGTCAGGAAACTGAATCAGCCCCAGCATTTT
.	14	few	TRBV5-1	TRBJ2-3	CASSLVGGADTQYF	TGCGCCAGCAGCTTGGTAGGCGGAGCAGATACGCAGTATTTT
.	14	few	TRBV5-1	TRBJ2-7	CASSLFGGSYEQYF	TGCGCCAGCAGCTTGTTCGGGGGCTCCTACGAGCAGTACTTC
.	14	.	TRBV5-1	TRBJ1-4	CASSLPDRREKLFF	TGCGCCAGCAGCTTACCGGACAGACGGGAAAAACTGTTTTTT
.	12	.	TRBV13	TRBJ2-1	CASSFGDGNAFF	.
TRBD2	17	once	TRBV4-1	TRBJ2-1	CASSQPTSGSSYNEQFF	TGCGCCAGCAGCCAACCTACTAGCGGGAGCTCCTACAATGAGCAGTTCTTC
TRBD2	10	few	TRBV29-1	TRBJ2-5	CSASGETQYF	TGCAGTGCTAGCGGCGAGACCCAGTACTTC
.	13	few	TRBV19	TRBJ2-6	CASRNSGANVLTF	TGTGCCAGTAGAAACTCTGGGGCCAACGTCCTGACTTTC
TRBD1	13	.	TRBV7-2	TRBJ1-1	CASSFDRVTEAFF	TGTGCCAGCAGCTTTGACAGGGTAACTGAAGCTTTCTTT
.	14	once	TRBV30	TRBJ2-3	CAWNIGGGTDTQYF	TGTGCCTGGAACATCGGAGGAGGCACAGATACGCAGTATTTT
.	11	.	TRBV25-1	TRBJ2-7	CASSAYYEQYF	TGTGCCAGCAGTGCCTACTACGAGCAGTACTTC